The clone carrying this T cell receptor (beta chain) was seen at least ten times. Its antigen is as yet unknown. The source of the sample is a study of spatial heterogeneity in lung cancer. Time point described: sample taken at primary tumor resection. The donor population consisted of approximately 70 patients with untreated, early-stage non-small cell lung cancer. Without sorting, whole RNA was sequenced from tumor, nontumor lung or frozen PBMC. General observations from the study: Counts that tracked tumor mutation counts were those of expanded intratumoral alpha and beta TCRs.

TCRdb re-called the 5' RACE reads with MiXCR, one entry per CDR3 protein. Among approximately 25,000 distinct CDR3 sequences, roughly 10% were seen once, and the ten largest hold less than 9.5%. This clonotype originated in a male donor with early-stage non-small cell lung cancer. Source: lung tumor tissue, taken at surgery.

The CDR3 DNA reads TGTGCCAGCAGTTGGATCGGCCTCTACGAGCAGTACTTC. This translates into CASSWIGLYEQYF. The chain links TRBV6-2 or TRBV6-3 to TRBJ2-7, with D hard to call. This CDR3 has 13 residues. Trimming took off 4 bases at V and 3 bases at J, with 10 bases between the two ends. Looked up from germline, CDR1 is MNHEY and CDR2 is SVGEGT.